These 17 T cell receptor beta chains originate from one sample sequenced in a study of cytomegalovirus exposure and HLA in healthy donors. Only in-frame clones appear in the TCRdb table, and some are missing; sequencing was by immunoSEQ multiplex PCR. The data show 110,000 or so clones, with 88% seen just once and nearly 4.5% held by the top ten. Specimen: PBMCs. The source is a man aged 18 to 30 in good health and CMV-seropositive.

DNA for the CDR3: TGTGCCAGCAGCTTGGGGGTCTCGGGACAGGGACGCACAGATACGCAGTATTTT. This translates into CASSLGVSGQGRTDTQYF. This chain joins TRBV5-4 and TRBJ2-3; TRBD1 aligns across 9 bases. Trimming took 0 bases from V and 1 from J; bases not matched to a gene: 9. The CDR3 consists of 18 residues. Germline CDR1 and CDR2: SGHNT and YYREEE (reference sequence).

The CDR3 DNA reads TGTGCCAGCAGTTTCGAAAGCGACTCCTACAATGAGCAGTTCTTC. Translating it yields CASSFESDSYNEQFF. This rearrangement joins TRBV28 to TRBJ2-1; D is uncertain. CDR3 length: 15 amino acids. Looked up from germline, CDR1 is MDHEN and CDR2 is SYDVKM. V was pared by 3 bases and J by 0 bases, with 9 bases between. The full variable domain, in which reference TRBV28 and TRBJ2-1 provide the parts outside the CDR3, is DVKVTQSSRYLVKRTGEKVFLECVQDMDHENMFWYRQDPGLGLRLIYFSYDVKMKEKGDIPEGYSVSREKKERFSLILESASTNQTSMYLCASSFESDSYNEQFFGPGTRLTVL.

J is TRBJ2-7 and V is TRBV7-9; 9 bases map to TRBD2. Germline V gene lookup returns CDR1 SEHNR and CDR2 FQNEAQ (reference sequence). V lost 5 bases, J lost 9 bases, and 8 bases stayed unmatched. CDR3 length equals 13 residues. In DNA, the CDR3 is TGTGCCAGCAGCCCCAGCGGGGGGTTAGGGCAGTACTTC. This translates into CASSPSGGLGQYF.

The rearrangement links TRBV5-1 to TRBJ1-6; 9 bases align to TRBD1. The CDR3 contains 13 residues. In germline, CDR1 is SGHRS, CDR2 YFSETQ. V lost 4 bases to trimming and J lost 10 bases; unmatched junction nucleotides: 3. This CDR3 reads CASSMDRGSPLHF. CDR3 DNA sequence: TGCGCCAGCAGCATGGACAGGGGCTCACCCCTCCACTTT.

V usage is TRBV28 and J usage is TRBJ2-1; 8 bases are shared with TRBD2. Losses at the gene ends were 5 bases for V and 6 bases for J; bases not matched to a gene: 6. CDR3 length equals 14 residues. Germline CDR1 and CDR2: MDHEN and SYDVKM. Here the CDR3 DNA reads TGTGCCAGCAGTCTCATCGGGAGGGGCAATGAGCAGTTCTTC. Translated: CASSLIGRGNEQFF.

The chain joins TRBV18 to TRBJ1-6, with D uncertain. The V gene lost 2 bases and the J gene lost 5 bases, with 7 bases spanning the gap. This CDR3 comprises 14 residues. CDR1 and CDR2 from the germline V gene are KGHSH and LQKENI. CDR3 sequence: CASSPGQNNSPLHF. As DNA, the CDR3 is TGTGCCAGCTCACCAGGGCAGAATAATTCACCCCTCCACTTT.

As DNA, the CDR3 is TGTGCCAGCAGCTCAGACAGGGTCTATGGCTACACCTTC. Its translation: CASSSDRVYGYTF. The rearrangement uses TRBV6-5 and TRBJ1-2; 7 nucleotides align to TRBD1. The V gene's germline CDR1 is MNHEY and CDR2 SVGAGI. This CDR3 comprises 13 residues. Unmatched junction bases numbered 5, after V lost 6 bases and J lost 4 bases.

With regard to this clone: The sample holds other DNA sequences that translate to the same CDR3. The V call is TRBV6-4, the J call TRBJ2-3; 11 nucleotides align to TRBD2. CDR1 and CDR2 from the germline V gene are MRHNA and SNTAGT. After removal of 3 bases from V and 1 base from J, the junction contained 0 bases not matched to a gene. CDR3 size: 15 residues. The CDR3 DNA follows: TGTGCCAGCAGTGAGACTAGCGGGGGCACAGATACGCAGTATTTT. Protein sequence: CASSETSGGTDTQYF.

The CDR3 coding sequence is TGTGCCAGCAATGACACAGGGCCCAACACCGGGGAGCTGTTTTTT. It yields the protein CASNDTGPNTGELFF. The rearrangement uses TRBV27 and TRBJ2-2; D possibly corresponds to TRBD1 (6 bases). CDR3 length: 15 amino acids. The germline V gene has CDR1 MNHEY and CDR2 SMNVEV (reference sequence). Trimming took off 7 bases at V and 2 bases at J, with 14 bases between the two ends.

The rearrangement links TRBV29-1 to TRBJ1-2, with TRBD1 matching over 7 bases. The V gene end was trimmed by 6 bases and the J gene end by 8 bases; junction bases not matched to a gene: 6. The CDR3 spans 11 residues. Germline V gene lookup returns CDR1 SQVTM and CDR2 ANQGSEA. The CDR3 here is CSVPTGSGYTF. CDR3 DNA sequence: TGCAGCGTCCCGACAGGGTCAGGCTACACCTTC.

The CDR3 bases are TGCAGCGTTGAAATAGGACAGGGCTACGAGCAGTACTTC. Translation: CSVEIGQGYEQYF. V is TRBV29-1 and J is TRBJ2-7; 8 positions match TRBD1. Germline V lookup: CDR1 SQVTM, CDR2 ANQGSEA. The CDR3 loop spans 13 amino acids. The trim removed 2 bases at V and 3 bases at J, leaving 3 bases unmatched.

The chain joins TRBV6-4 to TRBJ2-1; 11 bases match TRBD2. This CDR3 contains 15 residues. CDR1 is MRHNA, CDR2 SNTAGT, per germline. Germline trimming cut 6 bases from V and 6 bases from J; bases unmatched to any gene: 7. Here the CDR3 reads CASSPTSGGPNEQFF. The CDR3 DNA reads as TGTGCCAGCAGCCCTACTAGCGGGGGACCCAATGAGCAGTTCTTC.

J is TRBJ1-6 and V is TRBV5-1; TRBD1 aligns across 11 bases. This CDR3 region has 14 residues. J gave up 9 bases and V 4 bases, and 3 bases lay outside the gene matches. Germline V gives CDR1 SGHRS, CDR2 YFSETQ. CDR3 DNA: TGCGCCAGCAGCCGGGACAGGGGGGGTTCACCCCTCCACTTT. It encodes CASSRDRGGSPLHF.

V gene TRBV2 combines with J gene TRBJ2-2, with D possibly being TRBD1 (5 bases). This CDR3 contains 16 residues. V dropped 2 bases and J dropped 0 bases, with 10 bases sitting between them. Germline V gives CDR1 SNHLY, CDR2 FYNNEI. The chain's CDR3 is CASSEQGNANTGELFF. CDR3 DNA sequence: TGTGCCAGCAGTGAACAGGGTAACGCGAACACCGGGGAGCTGTTTTTT.

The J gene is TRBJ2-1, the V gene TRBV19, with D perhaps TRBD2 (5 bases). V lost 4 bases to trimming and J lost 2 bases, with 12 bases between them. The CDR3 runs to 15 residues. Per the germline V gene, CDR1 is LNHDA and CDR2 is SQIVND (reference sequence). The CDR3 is CASSKTPGTYNEQFF. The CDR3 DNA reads TGTGCCAGTAGTAAAACCCCCGGGACCTACAATGAGCAGTTCTTC.

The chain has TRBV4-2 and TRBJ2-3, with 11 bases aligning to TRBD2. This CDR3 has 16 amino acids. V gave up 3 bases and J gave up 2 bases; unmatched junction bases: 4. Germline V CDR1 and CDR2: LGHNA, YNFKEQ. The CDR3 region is CASSHSSGGFTDTQYF. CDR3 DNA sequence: TGTGCCAGCAGCCATTCTAGCGGGGGGTTCACAGATACGCAGTATTTT.

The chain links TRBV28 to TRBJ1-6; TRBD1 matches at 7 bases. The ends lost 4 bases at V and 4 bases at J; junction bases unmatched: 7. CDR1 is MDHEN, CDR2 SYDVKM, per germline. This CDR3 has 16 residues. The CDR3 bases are TGTGCCAGCAGTTCCGTAACAGGGGCGTATAATTCACCCCTCCACTTT. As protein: CASSSVTGAYNSPLHF. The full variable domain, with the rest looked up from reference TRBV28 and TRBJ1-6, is DVKVTQSSRYLVKRTGEKVFLECVQDMDHENMFWYRQDPGLGLRLIYFSYDVKMKEKGDIPEGYSVSREKKERFSLILESASTNQTSMYLCASSSVTGAYNSPLHFGNGTRLTVT.